Shown below are 12 T cell receptor beta chains from a single sample sequenced in a study of control samples from healthy donors and cancer patients (TCRdb year 2020). The method was the immunoSEQ multiplex PCR assay. The source is immuneACCESS, and TCRdb retained only in-frame sequences with V and J called. Part of the clones is not carried over; for the studies checked, unresolved V genes explain less than half of this, and the remainder is unexplained. Here the sample has around 250,000 clones; 82% occur a single time. The ten largest clones capture about 14% of the sample. Sequencing was carried out using PBMCs. These receptor sequences come from a woman aged 55-75 years with lung cancer.

The J gene is TRBJ2-5, the V gene TRBV12-5; D possibly corresponds to TRBD2 (5 bases). Germline CDR1 is LGHNT and CDR2 is FRNRAP. The CDR3 consists of 13 residues. Trimming took 3 bases from V and 3 from J, leaving 8 bases between them. The CDR3 region is CASGFVGKETQYF. For the CDR3, the DNA is TGTGCTAGTGGTTTTGTCGGGAAAGAGACCCAGTACTTC.

The chain combines TRBV7-3 with TRBJ2-1; perhaps TRBD1 as D (6 bases). Trimming took off 3 bases at V and 10 bases at J, with 10 bases between the two ends. The CDR3 contains 12 residues. Germline V gene sequence: CDR1 SGHTA, CDR2 FQGTGA. As DNA, the CDR3 is TGTGCCAGCAGCTTGCAGGGGCAAGAGCAGTTCTTC. This encodes CASSLQGQEQFF.

The rearrangement links TRBV3-1 (or the pseudogene TRBV3-2) to TRBJ2-7; a possible D gene is TRBD1 (6 bases). This CDR3 is built from 14 residues. Trimming left V 4 bases short and J 0 bases short, with 10 bases between. Germline V gene lookup returns CDR1 LGHDT and CDR2 YNNKEL (reference sequence). This chain's CDR3 is CASSRGQLSYEQYF. Written as DNA, the CDR3 is TGTGCCAGCAGCCGAGGACAGCTCTCCTACGAGCAGTACTTC.

This clone came up once. The junction departs from germline at one end; a sequencing error may be responsible. V usage is TRBV7-7 and J usage is TRBJ2-2; the match to TRBD2 covers 8 bases. Germline lookup yields CDR1 SSHAT and CDR2 FNYEAQ (reference sequence). The CDR3 has 17 residues. This CDR3 is CASSFNPGGAASGELFF. DNA of the CDR3: TGTGCTAGCAGCTTTAACCCCGGGGGGGCCGCAAGCGGGGAGCTGTTTTTT.

V gene TRBV2 combines with J gene TRBJ2-2; possibly TRBD1 for D (5 bases). The CDR3 has 15 residues. V lost 6 bases and J 4 bases, leaving 15 bases between the germline ends. The germline CDR1 and CDR2 sequences are SNHLY and FYNNEI. This chain's CDR3 is CASSLIGAFTGELFF. CDR3 DNA sequence: TGTGCCAGCAGCCTGATAGGGGCCTTCACCGGGGAGCTGTTTTTT.

The gene calls are TRBV7-2 and TRBJ1-4; 11 nucleotides agree with TRBD1. Germline lookup yields CDR1 SGHTA and CDR2 FQGNSA. The CDR3 is 16 amino acids. Unmatched junction bases numbered 9, after V lost 6 bases and J lost 6 bases. This CDR3 reads CASRRTDRGLDEKLFF. The CDR3 nucleotides are TGTGCCAGCAGGCGCACGGACAGGGGGCTTGATGAAAAACTGTTTTTT. Combining the CDR3 with reference TRBV7-2 and TRBJ1-4 gives the whole variable domain GAGVSQSPSNKVTEKGKDVELRCDPISGHTALYWYRQSLGQGLEFLIYFQGNSAPDKSGLPSDRFSAERTGGSVSTLTIQRTQQEDSAVYLCASRRTDRGLDEKLFFGSGTQLSVL.

This chain joins TRBV9 and TRBJ2-5; D unclear. Per the germline V gene, CDR1 is SGDLS and CDR2 is YYNGEE. V lost 0 bases, J lost 1 base, and 10 bases lay in between. The CDR3 contains 15 residues. The CDR3: CASSVAATAQETQYF. The CDR3 DNA reads as TGTGCCAGCAGCGTAGCGGCTACAGCCCAAGAGACCCAGTACTTC.

The chain joins TRBV5-1 to TRBJ2-2, with D possibly TRBD1 on 5 matching bases. The CDR3 totals 16 residues. V was shortened by 0 bases and J by 5 bases, with 14 bases between the two germline ends. Per germline, CDR1 SGHRS and CDR2 YFSETQ. The CDR3 spells CASSLAGPQGTGELFF. The CDR3, as DNA: TGCGCCAGCAGCTTGGCCGGACCCCAGGGTACCGGGGAGCTGTTTTTT. Supplemented by reference TRBV5-1 and TRBJ2-2, the full variable domain reads KAGVTQTPRYLIKTRGQQVTLSCSPISGHRSVSWYQQTPGQGLQFLFEYFSETQRNKGNFPGRFSGRQFSNSRSEMNVSTLELGDSALYLCASSLAGPQGTGELFFGEGSRLTVL.

V usage is TRBV27 and J usage is TRBJ2-6; 8 nucleotides match TRBD1. After removal of 6 bases from V and 2 bases from J, the junction contained 3 bases not matched to a gene. There are 15 residues in the CDR3. The germline CDR1 and CDR2 sequences are MNHEY and SMNVEV (reference sequence). The CDR3 DNA reads TGTGCCAGCAGACAGGGGGTAGCTGGGGCCAACGTCCTGACTTTC. It yields the protein CASRQGVAGANVLTF.

The gene calls are TRBV24-1 and TRBJ1-4; D remains ambiguous. This CDR3 comprises 15 residues. Trimming left V 2 bases short and J 8 bases short, with 14 bases between. CDR1 and CDR2 from the germline V gene are KGHDR and SFDVKD. In nucleotides, the CDR3 is TGTGCCACCAGTGATTCGAGAACCTCGGGAGAAAAACTGTTTTTT. This encodes CATSDSRTSGEKLFF.

The rearrangement links TRBV3-1 (or the pseudogene TRBV3-2) to TRBJ2-7; D is ambiguous. This CDR3 region has 13 residues. V was cut by 4 bases and J by 3 bases, with 10 bases left in between. Germline values: CDR1 LGHDT, CDR2 YNNKEL (reference sequence). In DNA form, the CDR3 reads TGTGCCAGCAGCCGCGGCCTTTTCTACGAGCAGTACTTC. It is translated as CASSRGLFYEQYF.

V and J are TRBV19 and TRBJ1-1, with a tentative D call TRBD1 (5 bases). The germline CDR1 and CDR2 sequences are LNHDA and SQIVND (reference sequence). CDR3 size: 13 residues. With 5 bases removed from V and 4 bases from J, the gap between germline ends came to 11 bases. This chain's CDR3 is CASSPGYPTEAFF. CDR3 DNA sequence: TGTGCCAGTAGTCCAGGGTATCCCACTGAAGCTTTCTTT.